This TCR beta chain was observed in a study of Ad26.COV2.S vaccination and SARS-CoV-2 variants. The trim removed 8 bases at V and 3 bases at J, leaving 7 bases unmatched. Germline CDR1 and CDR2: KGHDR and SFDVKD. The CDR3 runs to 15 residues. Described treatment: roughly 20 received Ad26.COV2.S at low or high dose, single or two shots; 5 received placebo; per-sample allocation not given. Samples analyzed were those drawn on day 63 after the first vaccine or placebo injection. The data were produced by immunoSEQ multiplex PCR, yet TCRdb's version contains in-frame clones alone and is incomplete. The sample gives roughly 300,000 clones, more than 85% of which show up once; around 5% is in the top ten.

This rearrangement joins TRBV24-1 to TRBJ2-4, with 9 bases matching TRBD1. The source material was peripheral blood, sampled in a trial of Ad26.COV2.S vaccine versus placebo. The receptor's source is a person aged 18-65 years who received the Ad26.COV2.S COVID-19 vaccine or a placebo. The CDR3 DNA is TGTGCCACCACTCCGACAGGGGGTTACAAAAACATTCAGTACTTC. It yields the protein CATTPTGGYKNIQYF.